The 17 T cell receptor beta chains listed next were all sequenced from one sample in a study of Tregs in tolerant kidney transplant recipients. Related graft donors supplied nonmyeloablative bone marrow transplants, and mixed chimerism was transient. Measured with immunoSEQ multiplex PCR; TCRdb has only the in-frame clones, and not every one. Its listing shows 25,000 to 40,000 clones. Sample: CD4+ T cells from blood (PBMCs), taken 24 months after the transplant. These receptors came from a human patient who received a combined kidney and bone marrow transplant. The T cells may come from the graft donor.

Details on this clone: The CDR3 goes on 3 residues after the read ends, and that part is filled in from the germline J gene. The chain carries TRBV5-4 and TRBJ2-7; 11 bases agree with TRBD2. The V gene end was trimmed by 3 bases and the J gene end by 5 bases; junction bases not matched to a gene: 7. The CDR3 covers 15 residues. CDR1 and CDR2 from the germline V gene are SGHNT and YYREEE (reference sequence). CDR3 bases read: TGTGCCAGCAGCTCCCCAGTTAGCGGGAGGGACGAG. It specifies CASSSPVSGRDE. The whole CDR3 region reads CASSSPVSGRDEQYF.

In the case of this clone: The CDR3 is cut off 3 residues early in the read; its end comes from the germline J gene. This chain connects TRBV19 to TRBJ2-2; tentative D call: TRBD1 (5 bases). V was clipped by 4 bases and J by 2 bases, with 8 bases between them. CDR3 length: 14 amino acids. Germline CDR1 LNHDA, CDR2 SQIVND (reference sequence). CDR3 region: CASSKGANTGELFF. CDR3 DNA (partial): TGTGCCAGTAGTAAAGGGGCCAACACCGGGGAG.

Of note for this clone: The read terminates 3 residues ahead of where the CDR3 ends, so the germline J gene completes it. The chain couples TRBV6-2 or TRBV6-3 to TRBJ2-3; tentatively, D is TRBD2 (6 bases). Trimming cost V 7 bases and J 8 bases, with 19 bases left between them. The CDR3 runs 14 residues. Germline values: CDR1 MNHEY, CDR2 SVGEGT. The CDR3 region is CASTRLGSGGTQYF. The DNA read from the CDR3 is TGTGCCAGCACTCGACTAGGGTCAGGTGGTACG.

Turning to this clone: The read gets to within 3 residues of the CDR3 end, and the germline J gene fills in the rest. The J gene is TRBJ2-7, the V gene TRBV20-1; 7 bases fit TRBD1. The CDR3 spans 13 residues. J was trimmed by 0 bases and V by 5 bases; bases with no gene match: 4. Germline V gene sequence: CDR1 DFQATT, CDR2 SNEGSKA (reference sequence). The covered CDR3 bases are TGCAGTGCTGCCAGGGACAGCTCCTACGAG. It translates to CSAARDSSYE. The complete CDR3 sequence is CSAARDSSYEQYF.

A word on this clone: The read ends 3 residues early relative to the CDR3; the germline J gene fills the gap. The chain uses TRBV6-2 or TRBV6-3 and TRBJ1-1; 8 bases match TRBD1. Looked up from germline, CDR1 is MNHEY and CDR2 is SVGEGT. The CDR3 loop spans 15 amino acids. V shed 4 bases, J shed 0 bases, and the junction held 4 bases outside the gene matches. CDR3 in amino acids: CASSSPTGVNTEAFF. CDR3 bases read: TGTGCCAGCAGTTCCCCGACAGGGGTGAACACTGAA.

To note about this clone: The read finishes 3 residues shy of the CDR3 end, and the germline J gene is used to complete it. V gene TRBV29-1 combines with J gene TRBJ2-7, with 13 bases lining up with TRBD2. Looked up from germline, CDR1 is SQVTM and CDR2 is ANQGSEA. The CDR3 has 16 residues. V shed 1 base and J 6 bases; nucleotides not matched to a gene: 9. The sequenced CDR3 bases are TGCAGCGTTGAAGGCCGGACTAGCGGGAGTGGAGTCGAG. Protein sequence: CSVEGRTSGSGVE. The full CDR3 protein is CSVEGRTSGSGVEQYF.

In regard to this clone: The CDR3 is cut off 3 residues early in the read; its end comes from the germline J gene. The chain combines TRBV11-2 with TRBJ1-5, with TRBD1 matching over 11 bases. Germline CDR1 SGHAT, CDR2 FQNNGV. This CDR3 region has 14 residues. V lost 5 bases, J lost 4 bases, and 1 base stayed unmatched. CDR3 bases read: TGTGCCAGCAGCCGGGACAGGGGGAATCAGCCC. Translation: CASSRDRGNQP. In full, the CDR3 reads CASSRDRGNQPQHF.

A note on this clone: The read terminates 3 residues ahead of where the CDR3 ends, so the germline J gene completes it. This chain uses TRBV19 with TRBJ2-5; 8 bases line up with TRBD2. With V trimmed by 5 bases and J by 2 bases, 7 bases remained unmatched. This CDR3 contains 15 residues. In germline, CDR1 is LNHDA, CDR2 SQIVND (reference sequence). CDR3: CASSPGTRGQETQYF. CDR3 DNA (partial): TGTGCCAGTAGTCCCGGGACTAGGGGTCAAGAGACC.

CDR3 loop: CSADYGRINTEAFF. CDR3 DNA (partial): TGCAGTGCGGACTATGGACGGATTAACACTGAA. The chain joins TRBV20-1 to TRBJ1-1; no definite D call. The CDR3 end lies 3 residues beyond the end of the read and is filled in from the germline J gene. V was clipped by 6 bases and J by 2 bases, with 16 bases between them. Germline V gene lookup returns CDR1 DFQATT and CDR2 SNEGSKA (reference sequence). The CDR3 has 14 amino acids.

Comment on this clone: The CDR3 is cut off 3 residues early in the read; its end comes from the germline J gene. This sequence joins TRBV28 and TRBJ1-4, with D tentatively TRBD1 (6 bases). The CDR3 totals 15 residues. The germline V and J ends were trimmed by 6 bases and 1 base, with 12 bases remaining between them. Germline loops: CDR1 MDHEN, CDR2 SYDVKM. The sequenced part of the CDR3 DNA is TGTGCCAGCAGGTATCAAGGGGGAACTAATGAAAAA. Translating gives CASRYQGGTNEK. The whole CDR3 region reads CASRYQGGTNEKLFF.

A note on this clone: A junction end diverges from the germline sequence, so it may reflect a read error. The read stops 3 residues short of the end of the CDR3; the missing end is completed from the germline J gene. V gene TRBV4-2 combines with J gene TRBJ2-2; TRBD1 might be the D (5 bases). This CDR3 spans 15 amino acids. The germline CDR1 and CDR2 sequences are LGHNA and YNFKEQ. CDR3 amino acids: CASSYRDRNTGELFF. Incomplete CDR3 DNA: TGCGCCAGCAGCTACCGCGACAGAAACACCGGGGAG.

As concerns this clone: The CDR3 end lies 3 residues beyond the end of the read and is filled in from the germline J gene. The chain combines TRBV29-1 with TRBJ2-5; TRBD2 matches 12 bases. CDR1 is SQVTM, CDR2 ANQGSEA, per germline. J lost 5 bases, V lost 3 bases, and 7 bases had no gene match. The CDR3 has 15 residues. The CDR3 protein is CSVETSGRWGETQYF. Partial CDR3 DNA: TGCAGCGTTGAGACTAGCGGGAGATGGGGGGAGACC.

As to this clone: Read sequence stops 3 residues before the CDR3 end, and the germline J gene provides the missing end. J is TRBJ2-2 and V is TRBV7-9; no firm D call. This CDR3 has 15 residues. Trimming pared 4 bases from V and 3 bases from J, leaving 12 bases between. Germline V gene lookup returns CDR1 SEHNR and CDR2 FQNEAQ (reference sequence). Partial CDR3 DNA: TGTGCCAGCAGCTCCCTCGACTTGTACACCGGGGAG. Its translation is CASSSLDLYTGE. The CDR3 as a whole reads CASSSLDLYTGELFF.

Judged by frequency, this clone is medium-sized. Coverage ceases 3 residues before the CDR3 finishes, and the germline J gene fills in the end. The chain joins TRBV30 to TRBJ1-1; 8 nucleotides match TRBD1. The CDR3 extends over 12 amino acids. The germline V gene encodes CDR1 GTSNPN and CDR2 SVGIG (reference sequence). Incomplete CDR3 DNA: TGTGCCTGGAGTGTACGGACAGGGGAA. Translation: CAWSVRTGE. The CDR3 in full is CAWSVRTGEAFF.

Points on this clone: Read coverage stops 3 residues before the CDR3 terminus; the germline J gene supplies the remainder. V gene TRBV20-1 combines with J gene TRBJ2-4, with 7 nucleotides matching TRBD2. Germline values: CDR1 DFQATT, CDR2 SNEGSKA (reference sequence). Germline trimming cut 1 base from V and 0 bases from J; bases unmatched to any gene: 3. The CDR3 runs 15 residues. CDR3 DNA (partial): TGCAGTGCTAGAGGGGGGGAGGGAGCCAAAAACATT. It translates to CSARGGEGAKNI. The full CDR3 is CSARGGEGAKNIQYF.

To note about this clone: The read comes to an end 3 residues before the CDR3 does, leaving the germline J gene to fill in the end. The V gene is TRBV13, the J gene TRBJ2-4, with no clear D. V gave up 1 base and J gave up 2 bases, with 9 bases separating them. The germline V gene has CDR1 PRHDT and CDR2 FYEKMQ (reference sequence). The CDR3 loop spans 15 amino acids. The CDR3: CASSLEFSPKNIQYF. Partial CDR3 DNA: TGTGCCAGCAGCTTAGAGTTCAGTCCCAAAAACATT.

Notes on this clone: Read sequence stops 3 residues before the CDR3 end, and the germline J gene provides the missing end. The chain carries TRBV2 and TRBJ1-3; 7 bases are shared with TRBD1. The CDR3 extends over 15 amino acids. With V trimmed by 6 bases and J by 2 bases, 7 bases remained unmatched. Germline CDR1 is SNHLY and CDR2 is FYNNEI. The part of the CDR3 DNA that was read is TGTGCCAGCAGGAGCGAGGGGACAGCTGGAAACACC. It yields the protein CASRSEGTAGNT. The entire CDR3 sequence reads CASRSEGTAGNTIYF.